This paragraph covers one TCR beta chain sequence. Its specificity is not known. Trimming removed 4 bases at V and 5 bases at J, with 6 bases between. Germline CDR1 is KGHSH and CDR2 is LQKENI. The CDR3 runs 12 residues. The sample belongs to a study of shared clonotypes between healthy human individuals. Profiling relied on immunoSEQ multiplex PCR, and the TCRdb table lists in-frame clones only, not all of them. The table has more than 2,000,000 clones, 85% to 95% seen once. Study-wide points: Memory subsets had estimated richness that was generally smaller than that of naive subsets.

This clonotype was obtained from a man aged 18 to 30 in good health. Some clones in this sample may be carry-over from other donors' samples. The sample consisted of naive CD4+ T cells from PBMCs. Subset specified: CD45RA+ positively selected. This chain joins TRBV18 and TRBJ1-5; perhaps TRBD1 as D (5 bases). The chain's CDR3 is CASSRGDQPQHF. The CDR3 coding sequence is TGTGCCAGCTCACGGGGGGATCAGCCCCAGCATTTT.